The sequence of this TCR beta chain was determined in a study of human T cells and chemical hapten exposure. This clonotype was seen only a few times. As yet, its antigen is unknown. Study-level findings and limits: TCRs at high frequency, those above 1 in 1000, did not change with DPC sensitization.

V lost 6 bases and J lost 4; bases outside the gene matches: 8. CDR3 size: 15 residues. One entry per CDR3 protein, called by TCRdb with MiXCR from the RACE reads. The table includes under 70,000 distinct CDR3 sequences, about 11% detected once. Time point noted: pre-sensitization, week 0. Treatment in this sample: therapeutic diphenylcyclopropenone sensitization with weekly scalp DPC. Sequencing used whole blood, obtained in connection with sensitization to the hapten diphenylcyclopropenone (DPC). The chain is built from TRBV12-3 or TRBV12-4 and TRBJ2-3; 9 bases fit TRBD2. The receptor was derived from a woman in her thirties or forties with alopecia areata. Some clones in this sample may be carry-over from other donors' samples. CDR3 in DNA: TGTGCCAGCAGGTCGAGCGGGGGGCGAGCAGATACGCAGTATTTT. Translation gives CASRSSGGRADTQYF.